This paragraph covers one TCR beta chain sequence. Only a few counts were recorded for this clone. The specificity of this receptor is unknown. Base-call qualities are not available, and no considerably larger clone is one nucleotide away. The library was obtained by the immunoSEQ multiplex PCR assay. A mixture of 60 forward primers for TCR Vbeta segments and 13 reverse primers for TCR Jbeta segments was used in the multiplex PCR. A multiplex PCR assay on genomic DNA amplified the CDR3 region of rearranged TCR beta genes. The Illumina HiSeq System was used to sequence the amplified TCR beta libraries as 87-base-pair reads. The published analysis was carried out like this. Across the roughly 640 repertoires, a later analysis counted tens of millions of unique TCR beta chains, 8.5 million to 12 million of which were shared by at least two donors. Raw reads were error-corrected and collapsed into unique sequences with a nearest-neighbor algorithm that merged closely related sequences to remove PCR and sequencing errors. Alignment of CDR3 sequences to IMGT reference sequences was used to assign V, D and J gene segments. Each retained sequence needed at least a six-nucleotide match to both a V gene segment and a J gene segment. A rearrangement was called productive if the CDR3 had no stop codons and remained in frame with V and J, and every other rearrangement was called non-productive. Following IMGT convention, CDR3 was defined as the stretch from the second conserved V-encoded cysteine up to the conserved J-encoded phenylalanine. In an earlier analysis of roughly 580 of the donors, sequences lacking an unambiguous match to a single V gene segment were excluded. An earlier analysis of fewer than 750 of the donors called V segments functional above 56.7% productive rearrangements and segregating when the between-donor standard deviation exceeded 5%. A statistical classification framework was developed to diagnose cytomegalovirus status using the catalog of TCR beta chain sequences. V and J gene assignment, in a later analysis, came from comparing TCR nucleotide sequences with IMGT/GENE-DB human TR gene sequences. In a later analysis, CDR3 sequences and most-parsimonious VDJ recombination scenarios were assigned using the TCRdist pipeline. A later analysis defined each TCR beta chain by its CDR3 amino acid sequence plus V-gene family, and excluded reads lacking a unique V-gene family. As a way to deal with suspected cross-contamination and a sequencing artifact, a later analysis dropped 450 to 600 nucleotide sequences that were highly shared and had low generation probability. In a later analysis, a clonal expansion index was calculated for each public chain from normalized within-repertoire ranks of inferred template counts. In a later analysis, generation probabilities were computed with a VDJ recombination model fitted to out-of-frame rearrangements, and the resulting probabilities were checked against IGoR. A later analysis scored TCR-TCR, TCR-HLA and TCR-CMV co-occurrence with hypergeometric tests, applying a repertoire-size bias correction to TCR pairs. False discovery rates were estimated in a later analysis by permuting HLA or CMV assignments 20 times. In a later analysis, co-occurring TCRs were grouped using DBSCAN, with TCRdist sequence similarity added in when clustering inside HLA-allele-positive subsets. Repertoires with fewer than 30,000 or more than 120,000 public chains were left out of co-occurrence clustering, as were about five repertoires with anomalous nucleotide sharing. As stored in TCRdb, this immuneACCESS dataset retains in-frame rearrangements with V and J assigned. A fraction of the clones does not appear; measured against another copy, unresolved V genes explain less than half of the discrepancy, and the remainder lacks a known reason. V, J and clone size were drawn from that table, and D and trimming were deduced from the DNA. The sample includes roughly 110,000 clones, with approximately 80% observed a single time. The biggest ten clones account for approximately 4.2% of the sample.

The cohort comprised hundreds of healthy bone marrow donors. At the time of sampling, all cohort members were nominally healthy, though unrecorded immune exposures were likely present. The donor tested CMV seronegative, placing the donor among the approximately 360 seronegative members of the cohort. A peripheral blood sample was provided by each donor, and peripheral blood mononuclear cells were used for TCR beta sequencing. The Qiagen DNeasy Blood Extraction Kit was used to extract genomic DNA from the blood cell samples. Including cysteine and phenylalanine, the CDR3 has 18 amino acids. Only the CDR3 region is kept as DNA, spanning 54 bases read in frame from base 1. Germline trimming amounts to 2 bases on V and 7 bases on J, with 15 as the count of junction bases outside the gene matches. The CDR1 and CDR2 encoded by the germline V gene are KGHSH and LQKENI. This sample was taken from a study of cytomegalovirus exposure and HLA in healthy donors listed by TCRdb under 2017. At the level of the whole study: According to an earlier analysis of 550 to 700 of the donors, some 180 million T cells yielded over 100 million unique TCR beta sequences and about 300 Gb of sequence data. An early release covering about 600 HLA-typed donors comprised about 300 gigabases of sequencing data and approximately 85 million unique TCR sequences. Among the approximately 400 genotyped donors, about 85% belonged to the genetic ancestry cluster associated with self-reported Caucasian donors. The aim of the study was to test whether cataloging public T cell receptors could identify signatures of past pathogen exposure. The T cell repertoires of some 670 subjects were profiled by immunosequencing and related to cytomegalovirus serostatus. Along with the roughly 670-subject first cohort, a separate validation cohort of about 110 different subjects was used. High-throughput TCR immunosequencing, statistical association of individual TCRs with disease status, and machine learning were combined to predict cytomegalovirus infection status. A later analysis re-examined previously published TCR beta repertoires from just over 650 donors and added high-resolution HLA genotyping to investigate patterns of TCR occurrence. In the later analysis, no new phenotypic data were used to find candidate immune exposures; instead, reliance was placed on TCR beta sequences and their occurrence across donors. An earlier analysis of more than 450 of the donors used high-throughput TCR beta sequencing to judge whether each TCR beta V gene segment behaved as functional or pseudogenic. Donor age, sex, ethnicity and CMV serostatus were compiled alongside the repertoire data. A later genetic analysis used genome-wide SNP genotypes for about 65% of the 666 donors, treating that subset as a discovery cohort. Every repertoire in the discovery cohort had been generated on one and the same sequencing platform. Both class I and class II loci were covered by HLA typing, at four-digit resolution. The number of donors typed differed by locus, with roughly 629-640 for A, B, C, DRB1 and DQB1, over 500 for DQA1, 606 for DPA1, and over 400 for DPB1. Several DR-DQ haplotypes were treated as single units for association and clustering because of strong linkage in the cohort. On average, approximately 250,000 unique TCR beta nucleotide sequences were sequenced per donor among 398 genotyped donors of the cohort, with roughly a sixth of those sequences being non-productive. Overall results and qualifications from the work: A later analysis found that most CMV-associated TCR beta chains appeared HLA-restricted, with HLA associations seemingly driven largely by CMV exposure. Only TCR beta chains were sequenced in this cohort, and the absence of alpha or paired-chain data limited detectable features. The sequencing pipeline was judged likely to have produced a cluster of highly shared sequence variants as a technical artifact. According to a later analysis, TCR association rates differed among HLA loci, with DRB1 alleles showing the most associated TCRs and HLA-C alleles showing the fewest. According to a later genetic analysis, donors in an Asian-associated ancestry cluster had fewer N-insertions in productive TCRs than the approximately 630-donor mean. The presence/absence analyses assumed that sequencing depth was roughly uniform across donors, and that assumption may not be true. In vitro tests confirmed that a few of the cytomegalovirus-associated TCR beta chains recognize cytomegalovirus antigens. A further reported finding was that TCR beta sequences accurately predicted the HLA-A and HLA-B alleles for most subjects in the first cohort. Because counts were too low, roughly 16 rarely observed V segments, including chromosome 9 orphons, were excluded from the earlier analysis of fewer than 650 of the donors. According to the authors, the approach could potentially be generalized to other disease states and immunological phenotypes. Correlated functional status among segregating V segments might reflect linkage disequilibrium, but an unknown experimental factor could not be ruled out. Immune exposure information for the cohort was limited to CMV serostatus. HLA typing was unavailable for some donors at each locus, so association tests used only the typed subset. Because the 87-base-pair reads could not distinguish some IMGT-functional V segments, including TRBV6-2 and TRBV6-3, those segments were excluded. Strong co-occurrence of HLA alleles, especially DR and DQ, made assigning TCR associations to individual alleles difficult. An earlier analysis of approximately 540 of the donors showed that most TCR beta V segments appeared in productive rearrangements either about 87% or about 30% of the time, which broadly matched IMGT annotations. In a later analysis, 16,951 TCR beta sequences were associated with specific HLA alleles at a false discovery rate of 0.05. According to a later analysis, parvovirus B19, influenza, CMV and Epstein-Barr virus appeared linked to several top co-occurrence clusters. In a later analysis, HLA-associated TCR beta chains showed more clonal expansion and lower generation probabilities than non-associated chains that were equally common. While some public TCRs were present in many individuals, most TCR sequences turned up only very rarely across donors. A total of 164 TCR beta chains were listed by the study as associated with cytomegalovirus. An association between a missense DCLRE1C variant and V-gene and J-gene trimming of TCR beta chains was found in a later genetic analysis and replicated in an independent cohort. The classifier was reported to diagnose cytomegalovirus status with high specificity and sensitivity in both the original and validation cohorts.

The sample comprised PBMCs. The TCR originated in a male donor in good health and CMV-seronegative. The V and J genes are TRBV18 and TRBJ2-7; 12 middle bases align to TRBD2. The DNA sequence is as follows: TGTGCCAGCTCACCAATCGCCCTCACTAGCGGGAGGCCTGGGGAGCAGTACTTC. The translation is CASSPIALTSGRPGEQYF.